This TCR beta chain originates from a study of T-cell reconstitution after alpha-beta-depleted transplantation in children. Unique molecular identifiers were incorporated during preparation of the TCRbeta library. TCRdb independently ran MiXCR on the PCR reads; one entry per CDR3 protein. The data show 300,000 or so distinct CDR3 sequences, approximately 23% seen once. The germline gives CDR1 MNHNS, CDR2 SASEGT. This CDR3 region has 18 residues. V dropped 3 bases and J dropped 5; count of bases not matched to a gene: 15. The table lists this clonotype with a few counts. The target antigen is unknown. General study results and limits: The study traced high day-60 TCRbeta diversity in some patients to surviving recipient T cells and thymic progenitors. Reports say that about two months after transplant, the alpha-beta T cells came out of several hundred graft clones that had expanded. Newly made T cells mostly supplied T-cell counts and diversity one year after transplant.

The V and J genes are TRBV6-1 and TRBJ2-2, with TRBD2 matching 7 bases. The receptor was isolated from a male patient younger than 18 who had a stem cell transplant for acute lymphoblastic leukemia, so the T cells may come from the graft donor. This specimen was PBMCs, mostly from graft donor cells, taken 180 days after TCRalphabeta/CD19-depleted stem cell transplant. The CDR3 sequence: CASSDTLASGRTTGELFF. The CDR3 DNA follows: TGTGCCAGCAGTGATACTTTGGCTAGCGGACGAACGACCGGGGAGCTGTTTTTT.